This T cell receptor (beta chain) stems from a study of chemoradiotherapy in HPV16-positive cancers. For the study at large: Candidate HPV-specific T-cell clones and common TCR motifs came from functional assays in a couple of HPV16-positive patients.

Data came from immunoSEQ multiplex PCR; TCRdb stores just in-frame clones and leaves some out. This table holds under 50,000 clones, more than 75% found once. Samples were taken several times over chemoradiotherapy. Sequencing was performed on blood, taken from a patient who underwent chemoradiotherapy. This receptor was identified in a human donor with HPV-associated anogenital cancer.

The CDR3 sequence: CASSYSNTGDTEAFF. The CDR3 coding sequence is TGTGCCAGCAGTTACTCGAACACGGGGGACACTGAAGCTTTCTTT. The chain has TRBV6-5 and TRBJ1-1; weak D call: TRBD1 (5 bases). The CDR3 length is 15 residues. Trimming took off 0 bases at V and 3 bases at J, with 11 bases between the two ends. Germline V gene lookup returns CDR1 MNHEY and CDR2 SVGAGI.